This section outlines one T cell receptor (beta chain) sequence together with its context. Its antigen is undetermined. Trimming cost V 2 bases and J 5 bases, with 15 bases left between them. The CDR3 sequence is 14 residues long. CDR1 is SQVTM and CDR2 is ANQGSEA in the germline V gene. The data belong to a study of CD8 T cells in ankylosing spondylitis. Study-level points and caveats: The authors found the disease-linked clones to be CD8+ and relatively rare in peripheral blood. In ankylosing spondylitis blood, a motif of several highly homologous TCR beta variants appeared characteristic. In the blood and synovial fluid of reactive arthritis, some motif variants had been previously reported.

Quantitative 5'-RACE with molecular barcodes generated TCR beta libraries. MiXCR was run by TCRdb on the 5' RACE reads, yielding one entry per CDR3 protein. The table records about 450,000 distinct CDR3 sequences, more than 25% of them present only once. Sequencing used blood, either unsorted or a sorted T cell fraction (not recorded which). The J gene is TRBJ1-1, the V gene TRBV29-1; D gene uncertain. This TCR was recovered from a male donor with ankylosing spondylitis. The CDR3 DNA sequence: TGCAGCGTTGAAAACTCTCCTGGGGTGACTGAAGCTTTCTTT. This gives the protein CSVENSPGVTEAFF.